This TCR beta chain stems from a study of blood T cell repertoires in COVID-19. About the study: Sites in the United States, Italy and Spain provided acute and convalescent COVID-19 samples. T cells, B-cell-depleted T cells, or PBMCs provided the cDNA or gDNA that served as material.

Under the authors' procedure: Amplification of reference gene primers provided the estimated nucleated cell counts. The table came from immunoSEQ multiplex PCR; TCRdb's copy has only in-frame clones and leaves some out. The DNA was the basis for D and trimming; V, J and clone size are from that table. The profile shows about 220,000 clones, roughly 84% of them singletons. This sequence was found in a woman aged 80 or older with acute or convalescent COVID-19. The sequencing input was peripheral blood.

CDR3 amino acids: CATSRDRGPGNTIYF. DNA of the CDR3: TGTGCCACCAGCAGGGACAGGGGGCCAGGAAACACCATATATTTT. The gene calls are TRBV15 and TRBJ1-3, with 11 nucleotides matching TRBD1. V gave up 3 bases and J gave up 4 bases; unmatched junction bases: 2. In germline, CDR1 is LNHNV, CDR2 YYDKDF (reference sequence). The CDR3 consists of 15 residues.